A selection of T cell receptor beta chains follows, all from one sample in a study of blood T cells in healthy people across ages. One entry per CDR3 protein, called by TCRdb with MiXCR from the 5' RACE reads. This table holds 1.5 million or so distinct CDR3 sequences, approximately 43% found once. The specimen was blood. These receptors all come from a woman in her late teens or twenties in good health. The CDR3 runs from the conserved cysteine through the conserved F or W. D genes are given only for firm matches. Not all rows give a size; the values are once, few, many and, for expanded clones, a class.

j_gene	d_gene	v_gene	abundance	CDR3aa	CDR3nt
TRBJ1-5	.	TRBV6-6	.	CASSYSAGSSGQPQHF	TGTGCCAGCAGTTACTCTGCAGGGTCTTCGGGTCAGCCCCAGCATTTT
TRBJ2-5	.	TRBV6-6	few	CASSYSIFQSQETQYF	TGTGCCAGCAGTTACTCGATATTCCAGTCCCAAGAGACCCAGTACTTC
TRBJ2-1	TRBD2	TRBV28	.	CASRLTSGGAHNEQFF	TGTGCCAGCCGTTTAACTAGCGGGGGGGCCCACAATGAGCAGTTCTTC
TRBJ2-2	TRBD2	TRBV4-3	.	CASSPEVLAGVGGELFF	TGCGCCAGCAGTCCCGAAGTTTTAGCGGGAGTGGGCGGGGAGCTGTTTTTT
TRBJ2-1	.	TRBV28	.	CASSQYTDEQFF	TGTGCCAGCAGTCAATACACAGATGAGCAGTTCTTC
TRBJ2-7	TRBD2	TRBV20-1	few	CSGAGLDSYEQYF	TGCAGTGGAGCGGGGTTAGACTCCTACGAGCAGTACTTC
TRBJ2-5	TRBD2	TRBV12-3/TRBV12-4	few	CASSLRREGPRETQYF	TGTGCCAGCAGTTTGAGGCGGGAGGGCCCTCGAGAGACCCAGTACTTC
TRBJ1-1	TRBD1	TRBV15	.	CATSQGGTEAFF	TGTGCCACCAGCCAGGGGGGCACTGAAGCTTTCTTT
TRBJ1-3	.	TRBV6-2/TRBV6-3	once	CASKTSSGDTIYF	TGTGCCAGCAAGACGAGCTCTGGAGACACCATATATTTT
TRBJ2-1	TRBD2	TRBV7-3	few	CASSWSGSTGNEQFF	TGTGCCAGCAGCTGGAGCGGGAGTACAGGGAATGAGCAGTTCTTC
TRBJ2-1	TRBD1	TRBV20-1	.	CSARVIPGQGADEQFF	TGCAGTGCTAGAGTGATACCGGGACAGGGGGCGGATGAGCAGTTCTTC
TRBJ2-7	.	TRBV9	few	CASSPTTGTEQYF	TGTGCCAGCAGCCCGACCACAGGGACCGAGCAGTACTTC
TRBJ2-1	.	TRBV28	few	CASSFLGAGRDNEQFF	TGTGCCAGCAGTTTTCTTGGTGCGGGCAGGGACAATGAGCAGTTCTTC
TRBJ2-1	.	TRBV6-2/TRBV6-3	.	CASSTRNSSSYNEQFF	TGTGCCAGCTCGACCCGGAACTCAAGCTCCTACAATGAGCAGTTCTTC
TRBJ1-1	TRBD1	TRBV6-6	.	CASSRPAGGQEAFF	TGTGCCAGCAGTAGGCCGGCAGGGGGCCAAGAAGCTTTCTTT
TRBJ2-3	TRBD2	TRBV29-1	.	CSVEDRAGGTDTQYF	TGCAGCGTTGAAGATCGGGCGGGGGGCACAGATACGCAGTATTTT
TRBJ2-1	TRBD2	TRBV29-1	many	CSVATSGSYNEQFF	TGCAGCGTGGCAACTAGCGGCTCCTACAATGAGCAGTTCTTC
TRBJ2-5	.	TRBV5-4	.	CASSLLGVGQNEQYF	TGTGCCAGCAGCTTGTTGGGAGTTGGGCAGAATGAGCAGTACTTC
TRBJ1-4	.	TRBV7-9	.	CASSHHRDREKLFF	TGTGCCAGCAGCCATCACAGGGATCGTGAAAAACTGTTTTTT
TRBJ1-1	TRBD1	TRBV4-1	.	CASRQPGQGIKGEAFF	TGCGCCAGCAGGCAACCGGGACAGGGGATAAAGGGTGAAGCTTTCTTT
TRBJ2-1	TRBD2	TRBV5-1	few	CASSLLAGSTNEQFF	TGCGCCAGCAGCTTGCTAGCGGGATCAACGAATGAGCAGTTCTTC
TRBJ1-2	.	TRBV5-1	few	CASSLVGSGNYGYTF	TGCGCCAGCAGCCTGGTGGGCTCGGGTAACTATGGCTACACCTTC
TRBJ2-5	.	TRBV20-1	.	CSASGVQETQYF	TGCAGTGCTAGCGGGGTCCAAGAGACCCAGTACTTC
TRBJ1-5	.	TRBV25-1	.	CASSEDWGEGGQHF	TGTGCCAGCAGTGAAGATTGGGGTGAAGGGGGCCAGCATTTT
TRBJ2-2	TRBD1	TRBV20-1	few	CSARPRDRGNTGELFF	TGCAGTGCTAGACCCAGAGACAGGGGAAACACCGGGGAGCTGTTTTTT
TRBJ2-3	TRBD2	TRBV4-1	.	CASSQPAGGADTQYF	TGCGCCAGCAGCCAGCCAGCGGGAGGGGCAGATACGCAGTATTTT
TRBJ2-7	.	TRBV6-5	few	CAGSYSRDYEQYF	TGTGCCGGCAGTTACTCGAGGGACTACGAGCAGTACTTC
TRBJ2-7	TRBD1	TRBV19	.	CASSMDRGAYEQYF	TGTGCCAGTAGTATGGACAGGGGGGCCTACGAGCAGTACTTC
TRBJ1-4	TRBD1	TRBV7-9	.	CASSPPPGTGEKLFF	TGTGCCAGCAGCCCCCCCCCCGGGACAGGAGAAAAACTGTTTTTT
TRBJ1-4	.	TRBV7-2	once	CASRSTGQFEKLFF	TGTGCCAGCAGAAGCACAGGACAATTTGAAAAACTGTTTTTT
TRBJ2-7	TRBD2	TRBV12-3/TRBV12-4	.	CASSLVLAGKLYNEQYF	TGTGCCAGCAGTTTAGTTCTAGCGGGGAAACTCTACAATGAGCAGTACTTC
TRBJ2-5	.	TRBV4-1	many	CASSQALEETQYF	TGCGCCAGCAGCCAGGCTTTAGAAGAGACCCAGTACTTC
TRBJ2-1	.	TRBV7-2	.	CASSVNSGYEQFF	TGTGCCAGCAGCGTCAATAGCGGCTATGAGCAGTTCTTC
TRBJ1-1	.	TRBV14	.	CASSQGPGQEAFF	TGTGCCAGCAGCCAAGGTCCGGGACAAGAAGCTTTCTTT
TRBJ1-1	.	TRBV29-1	.	CSVAGHPGRDTEAFF	TGCAGCGTTGCAGGGCACCCCGGGAGAGACACTGAAGCTTTCTTT
TRBJ1-6	.	TRBV6-5	few	CASNRQYNSPLHF	TGTGCCAGCAACAGGCAGTATAATTCACCCCTCCACTTT
TRBJ2-1	TRBD2	TRBV12-3/TRBV12-4	.	CASSPPGLAGVVIPYNEQFF	TGTGCCAGCAGCCCACCGGGACTAGCGGGAGTGGTAATTCCTTACAATGAGCAGTTCTTC
TRBJ2-1	TRBD2	TRBV9	.	CASSRSSSGTWYEQFF	TGTGCCAGCAGCCGATCGTCTAGCGGGACTTGGTATGAGCAGTTCTTC
TRBJ2-7	.	TRBV4-2	.	CASSQVTSLVGEQYF	TGTGCCAGCAGCCAAGTGACTAGTTTAGTCGGGGAGCAGTACTTC
TRBJ2-3	.	TRBV5-4	.	CASSPDYSTQYF	TGTGCCAGCAGCCCCGACTACTCTACGCAGTATTTT
TRBJ1-1	.	TRBV15	.	CATSSARGTEAFF	TGTGCCACCAGCAGTGCTCGTGGAACTGAAGCTTTCTTT
TRBJ2-3	TRBD2	TRBV6-5	.	CASSNLFRRGGPDTQYF	TGTGCCAGCAGTAACCTGTTTCGGCGGGGGGGCCCAGATACGCAGTATTTT
TRBJ2-3	TRBD1	TRBV20-1	.	CSAVGFGTGDHEGTDTQYF	TGCAGTGCGGTCGGATTCGGGACAGGAGATCACGAGGGGACAGATACGCAGTATTTT
TRBJ2-7	.	TRBV4-3	few	CASSQAGTGTYEQYF	TGCGCCAGCAGCCAAGCAGGGACGGGAACCTACGAGCAGTACTTC
TRBJ1-6	TRBD1	TRBV20-1	.	CSATTGANSPLHF	TGCAGTGCCACCACAGGGGCTAATTCACCCCTCCACTTT
TRBJ1-1	.	TRBV7-9	few	CASSVRVRTEAFF	TGTGCCAGCAGCGTGCGGGTTCGGACTGAAGCTTTCTTT
TRBJ2-1	TRBD2	TRBV6-6	.	CASSYPGTSGGNEQFF	TGTGCCAGCAGTTACCCCGGGACTAGCGGGGGGAATGAGCAGTTCTTC
TRBJ1-2	TRBD1	TRBV29-1	few	CSSDRDVDYGYTF	TGCAGCTCCGACAGGGATGTAGACTATGGCTACACCTTC
TRBJ2-1	.	TRBV6-2/TRBV6-3	.	CASSYSLGDNEQFF	TGTGCCAGCAGTTACTCGTTAGGGGACAATGAGCAGTTCTTC
TRBJ1-2	TRBD1	TRBV4-3	.	CASSQEDTGGAYGYTF	TGCGCCAGCAGCCAAGAGGACACAGGGGGCGCCTATGGCTACACCTTC
TRBJ2-1	.	TRBV7-2	once	CASSLGAGAKSAEQFF	TGTGCCAGCAGCTTAGGTGCAGGGGCTAAGTCGGCTGAGCAGTTCTTC
TRBJ2-6	TRBD1	TRBV2	.	CTSRGDRASVLTF	TGTACCAGCAGGGGGGACAGGGCGTCGGTCCTGACTTTC
TRBJ2-1	TRBD2	TRBV25-1	few	CASSDQLAGDYNEQFF	TGTGCCAGCAGTGATCAACTAGCGGGAGACTACAATGAGCAGTTCTTC
TRBJ1-4	.	TRBV20-1	.	CSASRQGREKLFF	TGCAGTGCTAGCCGTCAGGGGAGGGAAAAACTGTTTTTT
TRBJ2-7	.	TRBV20-1	.	CSANLVGEQYF	TGCAGTGCGAACCTGGTGGGCGAGCAGTACTTC
TRBJ2-1	TRBD2	TRBV7-9	.	CASRPVGGSYNEQFF	TGTGCCAGCAGACCTGTGGGGGGGTCCTACAATGAGCAGTTCTTC
TRBJ1-1	TRBD1	TRBV2	few	CASRYGTGMNTEAFF	TGTGCCAGCAGATACGGGACAGGAATGAACACTGAAGCTTTCTTT
TRBJ1-2	TRBD1	TRBV6-1	.	CASSEGVTGGEGYTF	TGTGCCAGCAGTGAAGGAGTAACAGGGGGCGAGGGCTACACCTTC
TRBJ2-1	.	TRBV6-2/TRBV6-3	.	CASSYSIQFPYNEQFF	TGTGCCAGCAGTTACTCGATCCAGTTCCCCTACAATGAGCAGTTCTTC